This T cell receptor beta chain was captured in a study of blood T cell repertoires in COVID-19. On the study more broadly: Whether acute or convalescent, the COVID-19 samples came from the United States, Italy and Spain. Sources were T cells, B-cell-depleted T cells, or PBMCs; the material itself was cDNA or gDNA.

In the original workflow: The authors estimated nucleated cell counts from reference gene primer amplification. Some clones are missing from TCRdb's copy, which holds only in-frame ones; the method was immunoSEQ multiplex PCR. The V and J calls and clone size were taken over from that table, and D and trimming were inferred from the DNA. This table holds roughly 250,000 clones, 82% found once. The CDR3 spans 14 residues. Germline V gives CDR1 LNHNV, CDR2 YYDKDF (reference sequence). The germline V and J ends were trimmed by 3 bases and 6 bases, with 11 bases remaining between them. The sample was peripheral blood. J is TRBJ2-2 and V is TRBV15, with D possibly matching TRBD1 (5 bases). This clonotype was sampled from a woman of 80 years or more with active or convalescent COVID-19. The CDR3 here is CATSRQGVSGELFF. As DNA, the CDR3 is TGTGCCACCAGCAGGCAGGGTGTATCCGGGGAGCTGTTTTTT.